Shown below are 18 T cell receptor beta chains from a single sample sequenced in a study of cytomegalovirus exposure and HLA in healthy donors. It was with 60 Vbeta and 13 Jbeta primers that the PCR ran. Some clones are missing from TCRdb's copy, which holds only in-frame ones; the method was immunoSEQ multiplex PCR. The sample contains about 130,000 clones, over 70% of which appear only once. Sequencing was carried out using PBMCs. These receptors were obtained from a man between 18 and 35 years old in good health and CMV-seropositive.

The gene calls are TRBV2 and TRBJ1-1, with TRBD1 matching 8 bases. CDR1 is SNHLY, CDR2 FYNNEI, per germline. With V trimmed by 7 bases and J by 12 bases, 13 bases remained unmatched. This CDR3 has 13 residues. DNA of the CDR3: TGTGCCAGCACTTCCGGGCAGGGGGCGGGATCTTTCTTT. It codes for CASTSGQGAGSFF.

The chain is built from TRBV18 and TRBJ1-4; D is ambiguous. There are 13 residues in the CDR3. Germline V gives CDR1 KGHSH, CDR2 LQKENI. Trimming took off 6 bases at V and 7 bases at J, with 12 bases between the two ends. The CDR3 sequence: CASSVREGEKLFF. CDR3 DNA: TGTGCCAGCTCCGTTCGGGAGGGTGAAAAACTGTTTTTT.

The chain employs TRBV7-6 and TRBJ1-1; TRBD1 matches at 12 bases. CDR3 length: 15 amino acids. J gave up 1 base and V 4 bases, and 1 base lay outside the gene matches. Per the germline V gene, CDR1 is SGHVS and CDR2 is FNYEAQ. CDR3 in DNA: TGTGCCAGCAGCTCGGGACAGGGGGCGAACACTGAAGCTTTCTTT. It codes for CASSSGQGANTEAFF.

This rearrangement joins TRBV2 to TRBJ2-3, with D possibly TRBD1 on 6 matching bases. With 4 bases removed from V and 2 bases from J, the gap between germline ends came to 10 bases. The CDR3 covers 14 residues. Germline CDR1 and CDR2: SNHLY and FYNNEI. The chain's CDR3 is CASSGTDPTDTQYF. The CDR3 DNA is TGTGCCAGCAGTGGGACAGACCCCACAGATACGCAGTATTTT.

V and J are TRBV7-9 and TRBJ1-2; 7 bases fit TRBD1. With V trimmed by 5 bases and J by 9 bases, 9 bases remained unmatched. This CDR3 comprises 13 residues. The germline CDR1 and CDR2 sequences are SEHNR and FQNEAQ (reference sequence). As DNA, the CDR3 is TGTGCCAGCAGCCGCCAAACAGGGGTCCGCTACACCTTC. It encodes CASSRQTGVRYTF. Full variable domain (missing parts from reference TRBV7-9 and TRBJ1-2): DTGVSQNPRHKITKRGQNVTFRCDPISEHNRLYWYRQTLGQGPEFLTYFQNEAQLEKSRLLSDRFSAERPKGSFSTLEIQRTEQGDSAMYLCASSRQTGVRYTFGSGTRLTVV.

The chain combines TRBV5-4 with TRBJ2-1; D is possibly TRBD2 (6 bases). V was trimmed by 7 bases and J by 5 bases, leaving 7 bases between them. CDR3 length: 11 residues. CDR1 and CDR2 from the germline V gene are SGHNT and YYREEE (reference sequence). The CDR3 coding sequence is TGTGCCAGCTGGGGGGACAATGAGCAGTTCTTC. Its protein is CASWGDNEQFF.

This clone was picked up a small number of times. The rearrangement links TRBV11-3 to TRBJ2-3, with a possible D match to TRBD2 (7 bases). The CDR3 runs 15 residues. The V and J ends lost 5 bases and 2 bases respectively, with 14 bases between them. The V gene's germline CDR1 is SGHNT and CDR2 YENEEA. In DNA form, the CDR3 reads TGTGCCAGCAGCCTTGGGGGGGGCGTCACAGATACGCAGTATTTT. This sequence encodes CASSLGGGVTDTQYF.

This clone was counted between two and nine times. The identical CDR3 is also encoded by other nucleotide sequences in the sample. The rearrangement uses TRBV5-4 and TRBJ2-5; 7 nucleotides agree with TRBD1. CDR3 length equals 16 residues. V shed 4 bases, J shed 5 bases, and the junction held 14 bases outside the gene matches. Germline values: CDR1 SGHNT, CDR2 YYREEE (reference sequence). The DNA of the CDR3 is TGTGCCAGCAGCCTTGTACGACAGGGCGGGTCGGAGACCCAGTACTTC. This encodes CASSLVRQGGSETQYF.

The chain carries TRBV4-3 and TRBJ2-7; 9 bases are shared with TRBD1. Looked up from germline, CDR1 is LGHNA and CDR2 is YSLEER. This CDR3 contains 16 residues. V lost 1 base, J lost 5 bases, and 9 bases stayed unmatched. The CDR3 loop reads CASSQGRGQGIHEQYF. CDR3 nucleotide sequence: TGCGCCAGCAGCCAAGGGCGAGGACAGGGGATTCACGAGCAGTACTTC.

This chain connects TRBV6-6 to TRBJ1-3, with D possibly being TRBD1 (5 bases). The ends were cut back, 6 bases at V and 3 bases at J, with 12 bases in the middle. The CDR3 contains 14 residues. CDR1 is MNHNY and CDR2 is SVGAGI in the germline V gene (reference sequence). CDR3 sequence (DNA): TGTGCCAGCAGGCCCCAGGGTAATGGAAACACCATATATTTT. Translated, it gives CASRPQGNGNTIYF.

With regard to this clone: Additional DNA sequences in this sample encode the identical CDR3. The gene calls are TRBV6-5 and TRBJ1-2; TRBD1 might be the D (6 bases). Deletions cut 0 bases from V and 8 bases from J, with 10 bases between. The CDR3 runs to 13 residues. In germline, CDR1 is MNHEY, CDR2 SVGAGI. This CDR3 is CASSYSAGVGYTF. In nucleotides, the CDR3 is TGTGCCAGCAGTTACTCGGCAGGGGTGGGCTACACCTTC.

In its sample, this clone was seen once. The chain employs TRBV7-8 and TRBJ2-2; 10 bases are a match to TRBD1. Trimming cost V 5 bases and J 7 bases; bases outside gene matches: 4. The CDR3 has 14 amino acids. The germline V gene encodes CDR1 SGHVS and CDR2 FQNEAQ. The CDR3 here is CASSPGTGVGELFF. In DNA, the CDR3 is TGTGCCAGCAGCCCGGGGACAGGGGTCGGGGAGCTGTTTTTT.

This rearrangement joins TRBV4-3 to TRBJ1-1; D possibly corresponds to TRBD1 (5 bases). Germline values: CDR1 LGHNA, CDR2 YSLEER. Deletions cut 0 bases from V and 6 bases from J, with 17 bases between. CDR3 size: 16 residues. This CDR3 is CASSQDRGDYDSEAFF. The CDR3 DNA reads TGCGCCAGCAGCCAAGATCGGGGGGATTATGATTCTGAAGCTTTCTTT.

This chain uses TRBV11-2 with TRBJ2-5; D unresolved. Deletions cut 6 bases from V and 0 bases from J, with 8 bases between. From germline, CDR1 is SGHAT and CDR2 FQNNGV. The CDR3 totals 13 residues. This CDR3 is CASRMNNQETQYF. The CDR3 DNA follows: TGTGCCAGCAGAATGAACAACCAAGAGACCCAGTACTTC.

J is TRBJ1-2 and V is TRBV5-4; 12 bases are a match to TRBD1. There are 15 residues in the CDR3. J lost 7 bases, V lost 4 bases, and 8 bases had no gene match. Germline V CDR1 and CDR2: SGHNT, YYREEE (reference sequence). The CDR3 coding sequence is TGTGCCAGCAGCCCGGGACAGGGGGCGCAGAGTGGCTACACCTTC. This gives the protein CASSPGQGAQSGYTF.

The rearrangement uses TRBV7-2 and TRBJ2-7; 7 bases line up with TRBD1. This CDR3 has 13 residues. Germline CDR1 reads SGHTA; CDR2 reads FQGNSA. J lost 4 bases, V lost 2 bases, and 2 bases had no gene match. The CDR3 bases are TGTGCCAGCAGCTTATCACAGGGGTACGAGCAGTACTTC. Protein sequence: CASSLSQGYEQYF.

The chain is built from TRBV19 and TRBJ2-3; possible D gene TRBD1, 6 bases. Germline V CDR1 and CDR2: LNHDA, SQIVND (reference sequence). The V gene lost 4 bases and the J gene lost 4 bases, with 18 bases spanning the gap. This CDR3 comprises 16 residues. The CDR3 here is CASSTPQGGGADTQYF. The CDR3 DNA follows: TGTGCCAGTAGTACTCCACAGGGCGGAGGCGCAGATACGCAGTATTTT.

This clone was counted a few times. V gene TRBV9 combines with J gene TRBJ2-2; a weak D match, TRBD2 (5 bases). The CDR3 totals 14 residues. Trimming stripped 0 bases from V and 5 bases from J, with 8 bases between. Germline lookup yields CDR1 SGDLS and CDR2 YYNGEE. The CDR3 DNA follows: TGTGCCAGCAGCGTAGAGGGAGCTACCGGGGAGCTGTTTTTT. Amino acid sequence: CASSVEGATGELFF.